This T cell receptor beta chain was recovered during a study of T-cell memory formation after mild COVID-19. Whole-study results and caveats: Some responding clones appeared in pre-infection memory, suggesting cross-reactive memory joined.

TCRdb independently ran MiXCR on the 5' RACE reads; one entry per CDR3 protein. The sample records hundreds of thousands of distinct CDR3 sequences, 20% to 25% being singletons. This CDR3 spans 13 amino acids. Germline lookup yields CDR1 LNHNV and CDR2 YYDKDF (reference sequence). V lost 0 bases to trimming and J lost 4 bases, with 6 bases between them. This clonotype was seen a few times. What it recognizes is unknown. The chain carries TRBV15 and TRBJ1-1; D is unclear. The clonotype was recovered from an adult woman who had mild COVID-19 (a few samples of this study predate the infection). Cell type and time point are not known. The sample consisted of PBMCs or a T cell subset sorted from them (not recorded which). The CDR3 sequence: CATSRDLATEAFF. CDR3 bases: TGTGCCACCAGCAGAGACTTAGCCACTGAAGCTTTCTTT.